These 8 T cell receptor beta chains were all obtained from the same sample, sequenced in a study of cytomegalovirus exposure and HLA in healthy donors. Some clones are missing from TCRdb's copy, which holds only in-frame ones; the method was immunoSEQ multiplex PCR. The sample lists about 360,000 clones; 86% were seen once. Material: PBMCs. The receptors derive from a woman aged 18-29 years in good health and CMV-seronegative.

This sequence joins TRBV29-1 and TRBJ1-4; D ambiguous. Between the trimmed V and J ends, which lost 4 bases and 0 bases, there was a span of 12 bases. This CDR3 spans 15 amino acids. CDR1 is SQVTM and CDR2 is ANQGSEA in the germline V gene. Written as DNA, the CDR3 is TGCAGCGTTGGCGGAGTCGGTTCAACTAATGAAAAACTGTTTTTT. The encoded protein is CSVGGVGSTNEKLFF. The full variable domain, in which reference TRBV29-1 and TRBJ1-4 provide the parts outside the CDR3, is SAVISQKPSRDICQRGTSLTIQCQVDSQVTMMFWYRQQPGQSLTLIATANQGSEATYESGFVIDKFPISRPNLTFSTLTVSNMSPEDSSIYLCSVGGVGSTNEKLFFGSGTQLSVL.

The V and J genes are TRBV30 and TRBJ1-5; a weak D match, TRBD1 (5 bases). Germline lookup yields CDR1 GTSNPN and CDR2 SVGIG (reference sequence). The CDR3 loop spans 14 amino acids. The V and J ends lost 2 bases and 5 bases respectively, with 13 bases between them. The CDR3: CAWSQGGLDQPQHF. CDR3 in DNA: TGTGCCTGGAGTCAGGGAGGCTTAGATCAGCCCCAGCATTTT. The whole variable domain, remainder taken from reference TRBV30 and TRBJ1-5, is SQTIHQWPATLVQPVGSPLSLECTVEGTSNPNLYWYRQAAGRGLQLLFYSVGIGQISSEVPQNLSASRPQDRQFILSSKKLLLSDSGFYLCAWSQGGLDQPQHFGDGTRLSIL.

Comments on this clone: Different DNA sequences within this sample yield the same CDR3. This chain joins TRBV28 and TRBJ2-1, with 7 bases that match TRBD2. CDR3 length equals 15 residues. Germline values: CDR1 MDHEN, CDR2 SYDVKM. V trimming: 3 bases; J trimming: 1 base; junction bases outside the gene matches: 3. In DNA, the CDR3 is TGTGCCAGCAGTTTGGGCGGGGGATCCTACAATGAGCAGTTCTTC. It encodes CASSLGGGSYNEQFF.

The DNA of the CDR3 is TGTGCCATCAGTGAGGACGGCGGGGGGGCCTACGAGCAGTACTTC. Amino acid sequence: CAISEDGGGAYEQYF. The chain has TRBV10-3 and TRBJ2-7, with 9 bases identical to TRBD2. CDR3 length: 15 amino acids. From germline, CDR1 is ENHRY and CDR2 SYGVKD. V lost 2 bases to trimming and J lost 2 bases; unmatched junction nucleotides: 4.

In this sample, this clone turned up a few times. This chain joins TRBV7-6 and TRBJ1-2, with 9 bases identical to TRBD1. Germline loops: CDR1 SGHVS, CDR2 FNYEAQ. V trimming: 5 bases; J trimming: 2 bases; junction bases outside the gene matches: 9. The CDR3 length is 16 residues. CDR3 region: CASSPSRDRANYGYTF. CDR3 DNA: TGTGCCAGCAGCCCCTCCCGGGACAGGGCAAACTATGGCTACACCTTC.

The chain joins TRBV15 to TRBJ2-2; 8 nucleotides agree with TRBD1. V lost 4 bases, J lost 6 bases, and 4 bases stayed unmatched. Germline lookup yields CDR1 LNHNV and CDR2 YYDKDF (reference sequence). CDR3 size: 14 residues. This CDR3 reads CATSKQQGAGELFF. As DNA, the CDR3 is TGTGCCACCAGCAAACAACAGGGGGCCGGGGAGCTGTTTTTT.

The CDR3 reads CASSFLLAGVSEQYF. The CDR3 nucleotides read TGTGCCAGCAGCTTCCTCCTCGCGGGAGTCAGCGAGCAGTACTTC. The chain employs TRBV13 and TRBJ2-7; 7 bases are shared with TRBD2. CDR1 PRHDT and CDR2 FYEKMQ come from the germline V gene (reference sequence). The CDR3 covers 15 residues. The V segment lost 3 bases and the J segment 6 bases; nucleotides outside the gene matches: 11. The whole variable domain, remainder taken from reference TRBV13 and TRBJ2-7, is AAGVIQSPRHLIKEKRETATLKCYPIPRHDTVYWYQQGPGQDPQFLISFYEKMQSDKGSIPDRFSAQQFSDYHSELNMSSLELGDSALYFCASSFLLAGVSEQYFGPGTRLTVT.

The chain uses TRBV30 and TRBJ2-7; D not resolved. Germline V gives CDR1 GTSNPN, CDR2 SVGIG (reference sequence). With 4 bases removed from V and 0 bases from J, the gap between germline ends came to 10 bases. This CDR3 contains 13 residues. The CDR3 here is CAWIRGDSYEQYF. In DNA form, the CDR3 reads TGTGCCTGGATTCGAGGAGACTCCTACGAGCAGTACTTC.